Sequencing of this T cell receptor beta chain was carried out in a study of technical replicates of blood from a handful of donors (dated by TCRdb to about 2017). The library was obtained by the immunoSEQ multiplex PCR assay. TCRdb provides this immuneACCESS table in a form limited to in-frame rearrangements. Some clones are lacking; in checked studies, under half of them reflect an unresolved V gene, and why the rest are absent is not known. The sample table lists about 83,000 clones, 90% to 95% of them with a count of one. Clones ranked in the top ten supply approximately 0.39% of the sample. With regard to this clone: This clone's antigen is unknown. No base-level quality is on record; no much larger clone is a single base apart.

The TCR was taken from a human donor in good health. Sample: T cells isolated from PBMCs.

The nucleotides read TGTGCCAGCAGTTTATCTAGCGGGACCTACAATGAGCAGTTCTTC. The resulting protein is CASSLSSGTYNEQFF. The chain was built from TRBV27 and TRBJ2-1, and 8 bases in between align with TRBD2. V trim: 0 bases; J trim: 2 bases; unmatched bases: 0. CDR1 and CDR2, per the germline V gene (reference sequence), are MNHEY and SMNVEV. From the cysteine up to the phenylalanine, the CDR3 has a length of 15 residues. Only the CDR3 portion is preserved as DNA: 45 bases, with reading frame beginning at the first base.